The rows below give T cell receptor beta chains drawn from one sample of a study of T cells in Graves' hyperthyroidism and ophthalmopathy. TCRdb passed the multiplex PCR reads through MiXCR, listing each CDR3 protein once. In the table there are roughly 380,000 distinct CDR3 sequences, about 13% of which are singletons. The sequencing input was blood. The source of these receptors is a woman under 30 with Graves' hyperthyroidism. Each CDR3 is given with its conserved first and last residue. D genes are given only for firm matches. Size is stated for part of the rows, as once, few or many counts, or as a class when the clone is expanded.

len	d_gene	j_gene	v_gene	abundance	CDR3aa	CDR3nt
16	TRBD1	TRBJ2-2	TRBV5-1	many	CASSLEGAGSTGELFF	TGCGCCAGCAGCTTGGAGGGGGCCGGTAGCACCGGGGAGCTGTTTTTT
11	-	TRBJ2-1	TRBV28	many	CASRINNEQFF	TGTGCCAGCCGGATCAACAATGAGCAGTTCTTC
15	-	TRBJ2-1	TRBV27	-	CASVSTGYSYNEQFF	TGTGCCAGCGTGTCGACAGGCTACTCCTACAATGAGCAGTTCTTC
12	-	TRBJ2-1	TRBV5-1	many	CASSQGYNEQFF	TGCGCCAGCAGCCAAGGGTACAATGAGCAGTTCTTC
14	TRBD1	TRBJ2-2	TRBV7-3	many	CASSRDSNTGELFF	TGTGCCAGCAGCCGGGACAGCAACACCGGGGAGCTGTTTTTT
15	TRBD2	TRBJ2-7	TRBV30	many	CASNGEGLGTYEQYF	TGTGCTTCAAACGGGGAGGGACTAGGGACCTACGAGCAGTACTTC
17	TRBD2	TRBJ2-6	TRBV6-1	-	CASSELVGGDGANVLTF	TGTGCCAGCAGTGAACTCGTGGGGGGGGATGGGGCCAACGTCCTGACTTTC
14	TRBD1	TRBJ2-7	TRBV3-1	-	CASRRTGGVNEQYF	TGTGCCAGCAGACGGACAGGGGGAGTGAACGAGCAGTACTTC
17	-	TRBJ2-1	TRBV7-9	-	CASSLAGMGAIYNERFF	TGTGCCAGCAGCTTAGCAGGGATGGGGGCTATCTACAATGAGCGGTTCTTC
18	-	TRBJ1-6	TRBV28	many	CASSLGKRQSSYNSPLHF	TGTGCCAGCAGTTTAGGGAAGCGGCAGAGCTCCTATAATTCACCCCTCCACTTT
16	-	TRBJ2-5	TRBV28	-	CASTSPSTGIQGTQYF	TGTGCCAGCACGAGTCCCTCGACGGGAATCCAAGGGACCCAGTACTTC
13	TRBD1	TRBJ2-3	TRBV10-3	many	CAIRETGADTQYF	TGTGCCATCAGAGAAACAGGGGCAGATACGCAGTATTTT
15	-	TRBJ2-3	TRBV20-1	few	CSARDWDGVTDTQYF	TGCAGTGCTAGAGATTGGGACGGCGTCACAGATACGCAGTATTTT
16	TRBD2	TRBJ2-1	TRBV18	many	CASSPMTSESHNEQFF	TGTGCCAGCTCACCCATGACTAGCGAAAGCCACAATGAGCAGTTCTTC
15	-	TRBJ1-6	TRBV27	-	CASSLSEDYNSPLHF	TGTGCCAGCAGTTTGAGCGAGGACTATAATTCACCCCTCCACTTT
12	-	TRBJ2-3	TRBV6-1	many	CASSESVYTQYF	TGTGCCAGCAGTGAAAGCGTTTATACGCAGTATTTT
13	-	TRBJ2-1	TRBV11-1	many	CASSPGYYNEQFF	TGTGCCAGCAGCCCCGGCTACTACAATGAGCAGTTCTTC
15	TRBD1	TRBJ2-3	TRBV6-5	-	CASSYSDRTTDTQYF	TGTGCCAGCAGTTACTCGGACAGGACCACAGATACGCAGTATTTT
18	-	TRBJ2-2	TRBV6-2/TRBV6-3	-	CASSRRKRGEMDAGEPFF	TGTGCCAGCTCACGAAGAAAAAGGGGCGAAATGGACGCCGGGGAGCCGTTTTTT
15	-	TRBJ1-3	TRBV11-2	many	CASSPTGAAGNTIYF	TGTGCCAGCAGCCCGACCGGGGCGGCGGGAAACACCATATATTTT
14	TRBD1	TRBJ1-2	TRBV30	few	CAWSMRTGGIGYTF	TGTGCCTGGAGTATGCGGACAGGGGGCATTGGCTACACCTTC
11	TRBD1	TRBJ1-2	TRBV29-1	-	CSGRDSYGYTF	TGCAGCGGGCGGGACAGCTATGGCTACACCTTC
15	TRBD2	TRBJ2-7	TRBV20-1	few	CSATGLAGGTYEQYF	TGCAGTGCCACGGGACTAGCGGGAGGTACCTACGAGCAGTACTTC
14	-	TRBJ2-1	TRBV5-5	few	CASSKARGGYEQFF	TGTGCCAGCAGCAAGGCCCGGGGAGGCTACGAGCAGTTCTTC
12	-	TRBJ1-2	TRBV28	many	CASSSPTYGYTF	TGTGCCAGCAGTTCCCCAACGTATGGCTACACCTTC
12	-	TRBJ1-1	TRBV7-9	many	CASSQTNTEAFF	TGTGCCAGCAGCCAGACTAACACTGAAGCTTTCTTT
15	-	TRBJ1-4	TRBV6-9	-	CASSYSISRGEKLFF	TGTGCCAGCAGTTACTCAATTTCACGGGGTGAAAAACTGTTTTTT
14	TRBD1	TRBJ1-5	TRBV27	many	CASSRGQGGQPQHF	TGTGCCAGCAGTCGGGGACAGGGAGGCCAGCCCCAGCATTTT
14	TRBD1	TRBJ2-7	TRBV7-8	many	CASSSDRGQNEQYF	TGTGCCAGCAGCTCGGACAGGGGGCAGAACGAGCAGTACTTC
18	TRBD1	TRBJ1-3	TRBV5-1	-	CASSFSAGGAEFGNTIYF	TGCGCCAGCAGCTTCTCTGCAGGGGGCGCTGAGTTTGGAAACACCATATATTTT
15	TRBD1	TRBJ2-1	TRBV5-1	once	CASRHLDRGRNEQFF	TGCGCCAGCAGGCATCTGGACAGGGGTCGAAATGAGCAGTTCTTC
18	TRBD2	TRBJ2-1	TRBV28	many	CASSPRTSGRPLSSEQFF	TGTGCCAGCAGTCCCCGGACTAGCGGGAGACCCCTCTCGAGTGAGCAGTTCTTC
12	-	TRBJ2-2	TRBV11-2	many	CASSLHTGELFF	TGTGCCAGCAGCTTGCACACCGGGGAGCTGTTTTTT
13	-	TRBJ2-1	TRBV10-3	many	CAISESTSNEQFF	TGTGCCATCAGTGAGTCGACATCCAATGAGCAGTTCTTC
13	-	TRBJ2-7	TRBV7-9	many	CASSHANSYEQYF	TGTGCCAGCAGCCACGCCAACTCCTACGAGCAGTACTTC
13	-	TRBJ1-1	TRBV7-3	few	CASSLESHTEAFF	TGTGCCAGCAGCTTAGAAAGCCACACTGAAGCTTTCTTT
16	TRBD1	TRBJ1-6	TRBV3-1	few	CASSPTTGGFHSPLHF	TGTGCCAGCAGCCCGACGACAGGGGGGTTCCATTCACCCCTCCACTTT
15	TRBD1	TRBJ1-1	TRBV11-2	many	CASSFPKDRETEAFF	TGTGCCAGCAGCTTTCCAAAGGACAGGGAGACTGAAGCTTTCTTT
14	-	TRBJ1-1	TRBV18	many	CASSPIRWNTEAFF	TGTGCCAGCTCACCAATAAGATGGAACACTGAAGCTTTCTTT
19	TRBD1	TRBJ1-5	TRBV6-1	-	CASSGPGTGGLVGNQPQHF	TGTGCCAGCAGTGGCCCCGGGACAGGGGGCTTAGTAGGCAATCAGCCCCAGCATTTT
11	-	TRBJ2-1	TRBV20-1	many	CSARGVNEQFF	TGCAGTGCTAGAGGGGTGAATGAGCAGTTCTTC
14	-	TRBJ2-1	TRBV30	many	CAWRGQRNHNEQFF	TGTGCCTGGAGGGGCCAAAGGAACCACAATGAGCAGTTCTTC
16	-	TRBJ2-1	TRBV20-1	-	CSARDSPGVSYNEQFF	TGCAGTGCTAGAGATTCCCCGGGAGTTTCCTACAATGAGCAGTTCTTC
11	-	TRBJ1-6	TRBV6-2/TRBV6-3	-	CASSYSGLLHF	TGTGCCAGCAGTTACTCGGGACTCCTCCACTTT
16	TRBD2	TRBJ2-7	TRBV5-5	many	CASTPPTSGHTYEQYF	TGTGCCAGCACCCCCCCCACTAGCGGGCATACCTACGAGCAGTACTTC
10	-	TRBJ1-4	TRBV28	few	CASSHEKLFF	TGTGCCAGCAGCCACGAAAAACTGTTTTTT
18	TRBD2	TRBJ2-1	TRBV18	many	CASSPTVTSGRAYNEQFF	TGTGCCAGCTCACCAACTGTGACTAGCGGGAGGGCCTACAATGAGCAGTTCTTC
14	-	TRBJ1-2	TRBV3-1	-	CASSPGQPYYGYTF	TGTGCCAGCAGCCCTGGGCAGCCTTACTATGGCTACACCTTC
16	-	TRBJ1-3	TRBV3-1	few	CASSNLAQGRGNTIYF	TGTGCCAGCAGCAACCTTGCCCAGGGGCGGGGAAACACCATATATTTT
14	TRBD2	TRBJ2-7	TRBV2	many	CASSGLAVSYEQYF	TGTGCCAGCAGTGGACTAGCGGTCTCCTACGAGCAGTACTTC
14	TRBD1	TRBJ1-4	TRBV7-9	few	CASSLRDRGGKLFF	TGTGCCAGCAGCCTCCGGGACAGGGGGGGAAAACTGTTTTTT
17	TRBD2	TRBJ2-3	TRBV5-1	many	CASSLGVSGSFTDTQYF	TGCGCCAGCAGCTTGGGGGTTAGCGGGAGCTTTACAGATACGCAGTATTTT
16	-	TRBJ2-5	TRBV7-2	many	CASSLVLSGAQETQYF	TGTGCCAGCAGCTTAGTACTTAGCGGAGCCCAAGAGACCCAGTACTTC
17	TRBD2	TRBJ2-1	TRBV5-1	-	CASSLARTSGGYNEQFF	TGCGCCAGCAGCTTGGCCCGGACTAGCGGGGGCTACAATGAGCAGTTCTTC